The present T cell receptor (beta chain) was sequenced within a study of T cell responses to AZD1222 COVID-19 vaccine. In the study overall: Pooling covered second doses at about 4 or about 12 weeks.

Study-level results: Epitopes outside B.1.351 and B.1.1.7 mutated regions reportedly drew nearly half of spike TCRs. No repertoire was sampled before or during the peak T cell response, only after it. Donors were chiefly white British, with a greater number of females, and clonal diversity was perhaps underestimated.

Profiling relied on immunoSEQ multiplex PCR, and the TCRdb table lists in-frame clones only, not all of them. The repertoire holds over 60,000 clones, with 87% as singletons. Worth noting for this clone: Its antigen is unknown.

Germline CDR1 and CDR2: SEHNR and FQNEAQ (reference sequence). Trimming took off 1 base at V and 6 bases at J, with 12 bases between the two ends. This CDR3 comprises 14 residues. Sequencing used peripheral blood, obtained on day 0 of AZD1222 vaccination. This sequence originates from an adult in good health. The chain couples TRBV7-9 to TRBJ1-1, with a tentative D call TRBD1 (5 bases). The CDR3 spells CASSLEGSNAEAFF. CDR3 DNA: TGTGCCAGCAGCTTAGAGGGGTCCAACGCTGAAGCTTTCTTT.